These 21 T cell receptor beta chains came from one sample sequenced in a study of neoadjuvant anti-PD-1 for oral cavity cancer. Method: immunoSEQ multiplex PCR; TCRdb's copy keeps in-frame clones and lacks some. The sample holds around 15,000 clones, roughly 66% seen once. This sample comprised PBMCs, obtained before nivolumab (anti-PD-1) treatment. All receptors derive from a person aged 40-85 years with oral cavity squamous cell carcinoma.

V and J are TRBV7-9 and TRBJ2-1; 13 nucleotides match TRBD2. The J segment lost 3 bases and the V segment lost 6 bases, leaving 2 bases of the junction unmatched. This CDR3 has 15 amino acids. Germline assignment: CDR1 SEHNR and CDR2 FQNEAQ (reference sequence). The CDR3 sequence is CASRRLAGGYNEQFF. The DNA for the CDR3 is TGTGCCAGCAGAAGACTAGCGGGAGGCTACAATGAGCAGTTCTTC.

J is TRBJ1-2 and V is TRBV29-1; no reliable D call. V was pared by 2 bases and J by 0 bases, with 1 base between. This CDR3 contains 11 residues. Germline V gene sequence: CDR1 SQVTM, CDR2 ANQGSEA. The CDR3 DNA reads TGCAGCGTTGAATCTAACTATGGCTACACCTTC. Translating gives CSVESNYGYTF.

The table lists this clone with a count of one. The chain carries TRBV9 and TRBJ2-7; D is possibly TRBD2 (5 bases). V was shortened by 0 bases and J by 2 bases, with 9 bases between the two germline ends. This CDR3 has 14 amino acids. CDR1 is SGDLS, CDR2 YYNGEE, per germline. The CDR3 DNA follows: TGTGCCAGCAGCGTAGCTGGAGGCACCTACGAGCAGTACTTC. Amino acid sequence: CASSVAGGTYEQYF.

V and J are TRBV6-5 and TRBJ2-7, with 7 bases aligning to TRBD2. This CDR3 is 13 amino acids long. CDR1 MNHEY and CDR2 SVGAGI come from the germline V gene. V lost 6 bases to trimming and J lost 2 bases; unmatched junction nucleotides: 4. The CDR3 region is CASSPSGPYEQYF. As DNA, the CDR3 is TGTGCCAGCAGCCCTAGCGGACCCTACGAGCAGTACTTC.

CDR3 DNA sequence: TGTGCCAGCAACGGGGCAGGGACTGAAGCTTTCTTT. Protein product: CASNGAGTEAFF. The rearrangement joins TRBV2 to TRBJ1-1; tentatively, D is TRBD1 (5 bases). Trimming took off 7 bases at V and 5 bases at J, with 11 bases between the two ends. CDR3 size: 12 residues. The germline V gene has CDR1 SNHLY and CDR2 FYNNEI. The full variable domain, its missing parts supplied by reference TRBV2 and TRBJ1-1, is EPEVTQTPSHQVTQMGQEVILRCVPISNHLYFYWYRQILGQKVEFLVSFYNNEISEKSEIFDDQFSVERPDGSNFTLKIRSTKLEDSAMYFCASNGAGTEAFFGQGTRLTVV.

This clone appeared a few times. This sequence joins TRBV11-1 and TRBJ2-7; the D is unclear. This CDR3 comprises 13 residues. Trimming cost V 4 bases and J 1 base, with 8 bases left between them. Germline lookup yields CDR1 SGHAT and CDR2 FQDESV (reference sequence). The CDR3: CASSYPLSYEQYF. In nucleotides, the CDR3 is TGTGCCAGCAGCTACCCCTTGTCCTACGAGCAGTACTTC.

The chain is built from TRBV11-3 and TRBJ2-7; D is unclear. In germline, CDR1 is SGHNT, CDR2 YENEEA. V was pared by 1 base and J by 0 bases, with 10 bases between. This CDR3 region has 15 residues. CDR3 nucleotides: TGTGCCAGCAGCTTAGTTAGGGCTCCCTCCTACGAGCAGTACTTC. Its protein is CASSLVRAPSYEQYF.

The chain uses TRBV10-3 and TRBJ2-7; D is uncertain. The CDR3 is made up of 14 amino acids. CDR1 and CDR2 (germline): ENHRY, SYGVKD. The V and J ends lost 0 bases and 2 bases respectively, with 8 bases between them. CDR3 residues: CAISESGRPYEQYF. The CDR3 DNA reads TGTGCCATCAGTGAGTCTGGTCGTCCCTACGAGCAGTACTTC.

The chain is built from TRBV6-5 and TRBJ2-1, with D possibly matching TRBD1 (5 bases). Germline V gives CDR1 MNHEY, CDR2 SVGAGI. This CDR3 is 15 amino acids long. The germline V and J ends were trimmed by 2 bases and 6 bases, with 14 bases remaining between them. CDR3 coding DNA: TGTGCCAGCAGTTACGACCAGGGAAGGTCCAATGAGCAGTTCTTC. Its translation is CASSYDQGRSNEQFF.

CDR3: CSVEVGVGEAFF. The DNA for the CDR3 is TGCAGCGTTGAAGTCGGGGTAGGTGAAGCTTTCTTT. The chain combines TRBV29-1 with TRBJ1-1; D gene unclear. CDR1 SQVTM and CDR2 ANQGSEA come from the germline V gene. V was trimmed by 1 base and J by 7 bases, leaving 10 bases between them. This CDR3 spans 12 amino acids.

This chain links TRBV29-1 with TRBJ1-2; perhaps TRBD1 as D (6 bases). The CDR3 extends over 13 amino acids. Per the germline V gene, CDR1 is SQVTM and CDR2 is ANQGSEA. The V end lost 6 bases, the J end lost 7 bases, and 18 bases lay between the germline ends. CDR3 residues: CSVALTGGGGYTF. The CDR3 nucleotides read TGCAGCGTCGCACTGACAGGAGGGGGTGGCTACACCTTC.

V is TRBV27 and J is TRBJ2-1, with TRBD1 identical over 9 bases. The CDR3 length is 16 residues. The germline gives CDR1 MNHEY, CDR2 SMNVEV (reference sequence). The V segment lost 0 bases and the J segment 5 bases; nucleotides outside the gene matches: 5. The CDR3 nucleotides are TGTGCCAGCAGTTTATCGGGACAGGGTCTCGACAATGAGCAGTTCTTC. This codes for CASSLSGQGLDNEQFF.

In DNA form, the CDR3 reads TGTGCCAGCAGCTTAGGGGGAGATACGCAGTATTTT. It encodes CASSLGGDTQYF. The gene calls are TRBV11-1 and TRBJ2-3; D is unresolved. CDR3 size: 12 residues. CDR1 and CDR2 (germline): SGHAT, FQDESV (reference sequence). The V end was cut by 1 base, the J end by 5 bases, with 4 bases between.

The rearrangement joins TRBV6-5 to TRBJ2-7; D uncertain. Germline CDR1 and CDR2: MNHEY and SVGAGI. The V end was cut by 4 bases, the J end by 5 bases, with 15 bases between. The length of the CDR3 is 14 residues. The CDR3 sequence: CASSFNVVAHEQYF. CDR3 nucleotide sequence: TGTGCCAGCAGTTTTAACGTAGTGGCACACGAGCAGTACTTC.

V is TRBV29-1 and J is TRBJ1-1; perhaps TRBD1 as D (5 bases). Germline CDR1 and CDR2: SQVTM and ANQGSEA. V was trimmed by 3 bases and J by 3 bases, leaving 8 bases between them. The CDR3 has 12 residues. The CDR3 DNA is TGCAGCGTTGACGGGGGGGACACTGAAGCTTTCTTT. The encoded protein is CSVDGGDTEAFF.

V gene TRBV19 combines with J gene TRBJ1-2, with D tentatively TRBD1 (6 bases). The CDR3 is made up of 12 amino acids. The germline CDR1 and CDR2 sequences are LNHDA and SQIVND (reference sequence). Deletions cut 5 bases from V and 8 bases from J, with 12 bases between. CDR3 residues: CASSSTGRGYTF. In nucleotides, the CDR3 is TGTGCCAGTAGTTCAACAGGGAGAGGCTACACCTTC.

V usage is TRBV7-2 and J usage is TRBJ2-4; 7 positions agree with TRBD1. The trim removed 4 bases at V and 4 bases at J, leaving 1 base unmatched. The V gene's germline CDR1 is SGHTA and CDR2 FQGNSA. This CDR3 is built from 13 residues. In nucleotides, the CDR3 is TGTGCCAGCAGCTGGGACAGTAAAAACATTCAGTACTTC. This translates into CASSWDSKNIQYF. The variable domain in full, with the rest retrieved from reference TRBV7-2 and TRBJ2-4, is GAGVSQSPSNKVTEKGKDVELRCDPISGHTALYWYRQSLGQGLEFLIYFQGNSAPDKSGLPSDRFSAERTGGSVSTLTIQRTQQEDSAVYLCASSWDSKNIQYFGAGTRLSVL.

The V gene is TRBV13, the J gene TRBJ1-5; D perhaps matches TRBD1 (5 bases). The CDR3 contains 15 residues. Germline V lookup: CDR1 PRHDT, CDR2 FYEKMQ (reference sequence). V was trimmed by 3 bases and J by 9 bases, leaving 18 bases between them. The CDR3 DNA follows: TGTGCCAGCAGCTTGGGAGGGGCCGCAGGTCGGCCCCAGCATTTT. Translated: CASSLGGAAGRPQHF.

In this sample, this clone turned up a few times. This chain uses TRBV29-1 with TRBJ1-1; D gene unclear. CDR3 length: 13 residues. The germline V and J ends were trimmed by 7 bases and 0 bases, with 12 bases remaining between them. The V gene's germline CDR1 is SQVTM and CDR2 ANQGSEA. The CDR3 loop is CSADAILNTEAFF. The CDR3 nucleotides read TGCAGCGCCGACGCCATATTGAACACTGAAGCTTTCTTT.

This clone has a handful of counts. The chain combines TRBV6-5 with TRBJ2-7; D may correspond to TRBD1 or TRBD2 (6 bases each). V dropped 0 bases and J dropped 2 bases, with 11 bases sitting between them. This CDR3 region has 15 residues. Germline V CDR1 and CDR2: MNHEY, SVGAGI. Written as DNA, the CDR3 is TGTGCCAGCAGTTACTCAGGGGGGACTCCCTACGAGCAGTACTTC. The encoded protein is CASSYSGGTPYEQYF.

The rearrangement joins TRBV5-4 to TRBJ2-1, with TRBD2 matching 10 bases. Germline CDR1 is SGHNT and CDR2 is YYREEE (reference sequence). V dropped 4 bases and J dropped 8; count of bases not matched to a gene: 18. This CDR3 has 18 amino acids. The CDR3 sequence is CASSPGTGLASGRYEQFF. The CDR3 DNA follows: TGTGCCAGCAGCCCCGGGACCGGGCTGGCTAGCGGGAGATATGAGCAGTTCTTC.